This TCR beta chain originates from a study of regulatory T cells in long-lasting Graves disease. Regarding time point: persistent/refractory GD, antithyroid drugs over 5 years with positive TRAb. Extracted PBMC RNA gave rise to the TCR library. Patients met American Thyroid Association criteria for Graves' disease. A volume of nine milliliters of peripheral blood was collected in EDTA tubes. With 0 bases removed from V and 5 bases from J, the gap between germline ends came to 19 bases. This CDR3 has 16 amino acids. Germline values: CDR1 DFQATT, CDR2 SNEGSKA (reference sequence). For TCR beta, libraries came from iRepertoire HTBI primers and Arm-PCR of CDR3 regions. TCRdb called the multiplex PCR reads again in MiXCR, with one record for every CDR3 protein. The table has approximately 500,000 distinct CDR3 sequences, 20% to 25% seen once; the top ten hold 6.5% to 9%.

Sample: peripheral blood mononuclear cells (PBMCs), taken when the disease was refractory, from a patient treated with antithyroid drugs. J is TRBJ1-1 and V is TRBV20-1; D is perhaps TRBD1 (5 bases). The TCR originated in a female donor with Graves disease. The CDR3 nucleotides are TGCAGTGCTAGAGATAGTTTCCAGGGATTCAGTACTGAAGCTTTCTTT. Translation: CSARDSFQGFSTEAFF.